This TCR beta chain was recovered during a study of CD8 T cells in ankylosing spondylitis. Library preparation for TCR beta used quantitative 5'-RACE with molecular barcodes. A single record per CDR3 protein comes from TCRdb applying MiXCR to the 5' RACE reads. Among 7,000 to 8,000 distinct CDR3 sequences listed, about 3% were seen once. Remarks on this clonotype: This may arise from a read error, as a much more abundant clone is one base away.

This CDR3 contains 16 residues. With V trimmed by 0 bases and J by 0 bases, 3 bases remained unmatched. Germline V lookup: CDR1 SGDLS, CDR2 YYNGEE. The gene calls are TRBV9 and TRBJ2-1; TRBD2 matches at 7 bases. The TCR comes from a female donor with ankylosing spondylitis or in good health (not recorded which). Specimen: blood, either unsorted or a sorted T cell fraction (not recorded which). CDR3 in DNA: TGTGCCAGCAGCGTAGGCAGCGGGAACTCCTACAATGAGCAGTTCTTC. Encoded protein: CASSVGSGNSYNEQFF.